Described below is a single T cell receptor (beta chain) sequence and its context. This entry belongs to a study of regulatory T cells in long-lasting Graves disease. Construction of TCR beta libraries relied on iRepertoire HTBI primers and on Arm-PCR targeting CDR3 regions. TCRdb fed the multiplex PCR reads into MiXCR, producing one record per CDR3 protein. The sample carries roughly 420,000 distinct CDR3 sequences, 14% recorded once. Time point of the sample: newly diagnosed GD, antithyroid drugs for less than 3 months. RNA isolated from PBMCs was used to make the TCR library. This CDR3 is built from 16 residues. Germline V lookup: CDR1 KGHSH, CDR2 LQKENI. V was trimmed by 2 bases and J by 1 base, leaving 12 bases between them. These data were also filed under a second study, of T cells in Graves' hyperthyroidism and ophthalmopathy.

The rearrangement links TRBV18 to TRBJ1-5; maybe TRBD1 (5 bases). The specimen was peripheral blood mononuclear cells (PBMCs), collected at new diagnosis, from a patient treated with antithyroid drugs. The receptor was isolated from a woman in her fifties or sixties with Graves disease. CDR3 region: CASSPGGGGSNQPQHF. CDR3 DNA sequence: TGTGCCAGCTCACCAGGGGGGGGTGGCAGCAATCAGCCCCAGCATTTT.